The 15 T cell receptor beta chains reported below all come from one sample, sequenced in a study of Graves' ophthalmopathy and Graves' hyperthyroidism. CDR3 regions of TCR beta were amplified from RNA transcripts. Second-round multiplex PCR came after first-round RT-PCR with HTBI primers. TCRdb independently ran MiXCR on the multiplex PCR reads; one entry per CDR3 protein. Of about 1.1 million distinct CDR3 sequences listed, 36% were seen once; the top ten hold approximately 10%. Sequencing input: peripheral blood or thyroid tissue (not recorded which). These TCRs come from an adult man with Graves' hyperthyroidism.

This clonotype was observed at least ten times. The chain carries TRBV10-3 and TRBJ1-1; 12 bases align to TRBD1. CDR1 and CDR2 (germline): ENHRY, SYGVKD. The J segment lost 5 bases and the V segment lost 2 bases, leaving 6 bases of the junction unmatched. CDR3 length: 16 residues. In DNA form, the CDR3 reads TGTGCCATCAGTGAGAGGGACAGGGGGCGAGGAACTGAAGCTTTCTTT. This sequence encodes CAISERDRGRGTEAFF.

Here the CDR3 reads CASNRGYYEQYF. The CDR3 DNA reads as TGTGCCAGCAACAGGGGATACTACGAGCAGTACTTC. The chain employs TRBV28 and TRBJ2-7; TRBD1 matches at 7 bases. Trimming took 7 bases from V and 3 from J; bases not matched to a gene: 3. The CDR3 length is 12 residues. The V gene's germline CDR1 is MDHEN and CDR2 SYDVKM.

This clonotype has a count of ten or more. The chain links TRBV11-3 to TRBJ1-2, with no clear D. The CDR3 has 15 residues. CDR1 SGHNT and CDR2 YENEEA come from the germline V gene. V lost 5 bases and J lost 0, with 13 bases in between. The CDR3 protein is CASSPKGGTNYGYTF. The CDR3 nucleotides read TGTGCCAGCAGCCCGAAGGGCGGGACTAACTATGGCTACACCTTC.

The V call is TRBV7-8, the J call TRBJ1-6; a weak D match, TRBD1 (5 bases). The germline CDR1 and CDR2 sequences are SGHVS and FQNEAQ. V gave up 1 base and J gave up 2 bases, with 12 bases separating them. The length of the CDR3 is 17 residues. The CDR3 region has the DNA TGTGCCAGCAGCTTAGGCGCAGGGAGCGCCTATAATTCACCCCTCCACTTT. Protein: CASSLGAGSAYNSPLHF.

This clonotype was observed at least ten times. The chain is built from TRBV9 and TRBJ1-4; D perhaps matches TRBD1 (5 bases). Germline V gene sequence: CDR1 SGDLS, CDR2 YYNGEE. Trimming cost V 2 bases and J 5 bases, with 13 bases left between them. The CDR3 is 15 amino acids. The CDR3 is CASSVGPRGNEKLFF. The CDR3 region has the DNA TGTGCCAGCAGCGTGGGACCGAGAGGCAATGAAAAACTGTTTTTT. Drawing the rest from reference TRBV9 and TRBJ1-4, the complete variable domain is DSGVTQTPKHLITATGQRVTLRCSPRSGDLSVYWYQQSLDQGLQFLIQYYNGEERAKGNILERFSAQQFPDLHSELNLSSLELGDSALYFCASSVGPRGNEKLFFGSGTQLSVL.

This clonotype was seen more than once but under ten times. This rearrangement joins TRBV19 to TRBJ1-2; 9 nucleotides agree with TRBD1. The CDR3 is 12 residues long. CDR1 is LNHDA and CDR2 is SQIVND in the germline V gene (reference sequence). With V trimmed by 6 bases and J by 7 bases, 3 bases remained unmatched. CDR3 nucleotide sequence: TGTGCCAGTAGGGACAGGGGCCTTGGCTACACCTTC. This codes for CASRDRGLGYTF.

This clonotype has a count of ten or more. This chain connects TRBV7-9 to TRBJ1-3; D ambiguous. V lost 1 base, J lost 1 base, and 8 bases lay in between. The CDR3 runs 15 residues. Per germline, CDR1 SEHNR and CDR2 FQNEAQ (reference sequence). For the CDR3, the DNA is TGTGCCAGCAGCTTAGGGAGAGGATCTGGAAACACCATATATTTT. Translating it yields CASSLGRGSGNTIYF.

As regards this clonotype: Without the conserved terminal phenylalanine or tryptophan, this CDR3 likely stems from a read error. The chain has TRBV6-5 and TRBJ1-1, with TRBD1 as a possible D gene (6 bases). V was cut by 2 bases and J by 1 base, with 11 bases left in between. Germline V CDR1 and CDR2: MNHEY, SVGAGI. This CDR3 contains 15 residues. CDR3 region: CASSYTNRENTEAFC. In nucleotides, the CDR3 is TGTGCCAGCAGTTACACGAACAGGGAGAACACTGAAGCTTTCTGT.

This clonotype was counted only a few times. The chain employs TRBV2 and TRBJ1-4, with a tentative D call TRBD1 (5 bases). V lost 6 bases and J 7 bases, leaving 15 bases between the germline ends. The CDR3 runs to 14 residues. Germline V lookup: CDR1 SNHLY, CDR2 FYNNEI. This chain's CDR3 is CASSYRGHGEKLFF. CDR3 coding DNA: TGTGCCAGCAGCTATCGAGGACATGGTGAAAAACTGTTTTTT.

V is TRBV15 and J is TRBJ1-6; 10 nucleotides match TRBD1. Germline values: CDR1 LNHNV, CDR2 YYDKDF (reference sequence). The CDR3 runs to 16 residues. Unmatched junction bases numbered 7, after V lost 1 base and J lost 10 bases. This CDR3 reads CATSRARGTGDSPLHF. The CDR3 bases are TGTGCCACCAGCAGAGCTAGGGGGACAGGGGACTCACCCCTCCACTTT.

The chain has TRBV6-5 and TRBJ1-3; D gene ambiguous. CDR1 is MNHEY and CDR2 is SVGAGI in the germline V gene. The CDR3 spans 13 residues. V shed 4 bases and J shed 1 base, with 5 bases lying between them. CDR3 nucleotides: TGTGCCAGCAGTTCCAAATCTGGAAACACCATATATTTT. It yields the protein CASSSKSGNTIYF.

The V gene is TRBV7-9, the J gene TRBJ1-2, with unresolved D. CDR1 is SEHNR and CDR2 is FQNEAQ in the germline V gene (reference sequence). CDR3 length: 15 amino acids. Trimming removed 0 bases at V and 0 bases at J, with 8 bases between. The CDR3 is CASSLAVATNYGYTF. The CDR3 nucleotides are TGTGCCAGCAGCTTAGCGGTTGCAACTAACTATGGCTACACCTTC.

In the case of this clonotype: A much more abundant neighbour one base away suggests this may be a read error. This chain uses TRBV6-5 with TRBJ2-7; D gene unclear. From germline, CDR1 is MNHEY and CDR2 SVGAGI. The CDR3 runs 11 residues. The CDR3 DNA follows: TGTACCAGTTTCCAAACCTACGAGCAGTACTTC. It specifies CTSFQTYEQYF.

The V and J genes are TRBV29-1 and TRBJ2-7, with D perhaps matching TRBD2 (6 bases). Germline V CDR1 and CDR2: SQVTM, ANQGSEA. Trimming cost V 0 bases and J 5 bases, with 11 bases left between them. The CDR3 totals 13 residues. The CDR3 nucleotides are TGCAGCGTTGAAGACAACCGGGAGCACGAGCAGTACTTC. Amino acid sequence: CSVEDNREHEQYF.

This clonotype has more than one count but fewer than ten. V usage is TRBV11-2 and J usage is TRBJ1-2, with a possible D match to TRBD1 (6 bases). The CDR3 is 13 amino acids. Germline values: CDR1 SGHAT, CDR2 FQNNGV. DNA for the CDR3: TGTGCTAGATCTCACAGGGACCTAGATGGCTACACCTTC. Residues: CARSHRDLDGYTF. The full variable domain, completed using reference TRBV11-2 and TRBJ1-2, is EAGVAQSPRYKIIEKRQSVAFWCNPISGHATLYWYQQILGQGPKLLIQFQNNGVVDDSQLPKDRFSAERLKGVDSTLKIQPAKLEDSAVYLCARSHRDLDGYTFGSGTRLTVV.